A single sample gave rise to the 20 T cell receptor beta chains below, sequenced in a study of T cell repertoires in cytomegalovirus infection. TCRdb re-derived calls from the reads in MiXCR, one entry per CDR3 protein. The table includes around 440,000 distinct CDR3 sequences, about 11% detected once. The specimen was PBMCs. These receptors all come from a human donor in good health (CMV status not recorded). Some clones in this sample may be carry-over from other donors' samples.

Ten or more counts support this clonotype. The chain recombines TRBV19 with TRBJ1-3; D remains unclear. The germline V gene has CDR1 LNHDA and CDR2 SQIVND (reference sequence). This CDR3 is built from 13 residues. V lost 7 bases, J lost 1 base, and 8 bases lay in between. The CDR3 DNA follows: TGTGCCAGTAATAAGGCATCTGGAAACACCATATATTTT. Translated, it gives CASNKASGNTIYF.

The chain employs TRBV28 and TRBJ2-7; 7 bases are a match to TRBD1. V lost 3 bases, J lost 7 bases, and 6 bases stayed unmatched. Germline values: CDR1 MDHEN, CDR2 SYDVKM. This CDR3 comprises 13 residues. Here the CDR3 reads CASSFHRGREQYF. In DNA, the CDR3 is TGTGCCAGCAGTTTCCACAGGGGAAGGGAGCAGTACTTC.

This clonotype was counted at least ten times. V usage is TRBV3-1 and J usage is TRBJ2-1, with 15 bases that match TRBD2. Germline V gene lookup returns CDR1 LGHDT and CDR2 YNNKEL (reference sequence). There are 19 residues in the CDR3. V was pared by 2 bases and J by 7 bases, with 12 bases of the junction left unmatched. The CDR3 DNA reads TGTGCCAGCAGCCAAAGGACCACCGGACTAGCGGGGGGGTGGAATGAGCAGTTCTTC. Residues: CASSQRTTGLAGGWNEQFF.

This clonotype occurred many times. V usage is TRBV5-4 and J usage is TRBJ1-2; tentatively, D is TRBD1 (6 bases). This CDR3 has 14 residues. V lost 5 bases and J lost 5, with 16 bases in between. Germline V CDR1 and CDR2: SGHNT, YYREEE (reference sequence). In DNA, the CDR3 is TGTGCCAGCAGTACCCCTCAGGGGTTGTATGGCTACACCTTC. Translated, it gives CASSTPQGLYGYTF.

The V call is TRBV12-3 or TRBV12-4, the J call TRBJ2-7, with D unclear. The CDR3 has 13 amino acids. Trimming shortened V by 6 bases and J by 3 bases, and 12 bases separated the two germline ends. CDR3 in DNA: TGTGCCAGCAGGCTTGGGGAAATCTACGAGCAGTACTTC. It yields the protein CASRLGEIYEQYF.

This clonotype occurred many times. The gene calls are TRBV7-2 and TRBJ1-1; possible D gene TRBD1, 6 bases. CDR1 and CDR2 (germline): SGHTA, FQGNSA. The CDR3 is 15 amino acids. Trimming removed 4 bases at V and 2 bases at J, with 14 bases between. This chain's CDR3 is CASSSIRQVNTEAFF. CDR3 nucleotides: TGTGCCAGCAGCTCGATCAGACAGGTCAACACTGAAGCTTTCTTT.

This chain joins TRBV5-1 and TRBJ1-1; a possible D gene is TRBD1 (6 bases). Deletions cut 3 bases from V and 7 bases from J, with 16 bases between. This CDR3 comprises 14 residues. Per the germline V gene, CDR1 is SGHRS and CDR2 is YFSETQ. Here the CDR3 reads CASSSKGGIGEAFF. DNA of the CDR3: TGCGCCAGCAGCTCGAAGGGGGGGATAGGTGAAGCTTTCTTT.

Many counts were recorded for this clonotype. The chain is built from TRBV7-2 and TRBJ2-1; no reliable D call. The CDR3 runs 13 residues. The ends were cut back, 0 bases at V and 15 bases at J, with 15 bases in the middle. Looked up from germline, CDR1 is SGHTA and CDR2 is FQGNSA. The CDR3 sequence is CASSLAGTMGVFF. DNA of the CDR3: TGTGCCAGCAGCTTAGCGGGCACAATGGGTGTGTTCTTC.

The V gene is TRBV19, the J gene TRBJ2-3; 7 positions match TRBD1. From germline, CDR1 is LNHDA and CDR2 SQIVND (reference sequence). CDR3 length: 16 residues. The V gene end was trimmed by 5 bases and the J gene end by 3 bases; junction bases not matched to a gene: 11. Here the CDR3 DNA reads TGTGCCAGTAGTCCAAACACAGGGGTCGATACAGATACGCAGTATTTT. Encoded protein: CASSPNTGVDTDTQYF.

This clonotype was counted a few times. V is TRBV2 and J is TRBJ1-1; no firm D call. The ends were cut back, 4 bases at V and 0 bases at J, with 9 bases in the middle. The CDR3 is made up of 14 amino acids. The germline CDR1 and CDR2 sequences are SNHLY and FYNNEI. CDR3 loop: CASSADILNTEAFF. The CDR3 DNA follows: TGTGCCAGCAGTGCCGACATTTTGAACACTGAAGCTTTCTTT.

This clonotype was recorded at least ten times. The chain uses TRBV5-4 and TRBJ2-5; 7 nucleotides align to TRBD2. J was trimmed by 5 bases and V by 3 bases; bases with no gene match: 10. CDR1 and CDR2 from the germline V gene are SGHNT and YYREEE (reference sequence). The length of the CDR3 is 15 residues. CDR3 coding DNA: TGTGCCAGCAGCTCCCCGGGGGGTTCGGGTGAGACCCAGTACTTC. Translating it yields CASSSPGGSGETQYF.

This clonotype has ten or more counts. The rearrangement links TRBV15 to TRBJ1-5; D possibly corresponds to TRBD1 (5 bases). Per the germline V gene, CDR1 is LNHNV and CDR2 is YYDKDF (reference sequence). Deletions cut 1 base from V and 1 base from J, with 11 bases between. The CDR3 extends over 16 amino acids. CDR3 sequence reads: CATSRVGGVSNQPQHF. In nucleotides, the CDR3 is TGTGCCACCAGCAGAGTCGGGGGAGTCAGCAATCAGCCCCAGCATTTT.

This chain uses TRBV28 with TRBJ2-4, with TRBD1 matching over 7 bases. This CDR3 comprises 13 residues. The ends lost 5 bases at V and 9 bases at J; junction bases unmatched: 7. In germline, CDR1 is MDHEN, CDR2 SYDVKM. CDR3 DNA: TGTGCCAGCAGTGAGGGACAGCTAAGCATTCAGTACTTC. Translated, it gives CASSEGQLSIQYF. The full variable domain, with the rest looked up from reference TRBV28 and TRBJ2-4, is DVKVTQSSRYLVKRTGEKVFLECVQDMDHENMFWYRQDPGLGLRLIYFSYDVKMKEKGDIPEGYSVSREKKERFSLILESASTNQTSMYLCASSEGQLSIQYFGAGTRLSVL.

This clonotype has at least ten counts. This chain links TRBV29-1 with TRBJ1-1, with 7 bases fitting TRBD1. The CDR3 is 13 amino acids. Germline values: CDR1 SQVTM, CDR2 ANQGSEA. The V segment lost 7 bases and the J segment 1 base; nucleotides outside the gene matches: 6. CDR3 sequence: CSAHRGGNTEAFF. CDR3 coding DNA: TGCAGCGCCCACAGGGGTGGGAACACTGAAGCTTTCTTT.

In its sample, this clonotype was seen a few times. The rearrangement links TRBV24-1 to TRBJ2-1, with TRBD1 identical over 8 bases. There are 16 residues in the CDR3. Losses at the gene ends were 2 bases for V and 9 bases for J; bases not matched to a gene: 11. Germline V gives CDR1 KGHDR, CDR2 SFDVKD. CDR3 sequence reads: CATSDWGLDRVIEQFF. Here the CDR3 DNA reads TGTGCCACCAGTGATTGGGGCTTGGACAGGGTGATTGAGCAGTTCTTC.

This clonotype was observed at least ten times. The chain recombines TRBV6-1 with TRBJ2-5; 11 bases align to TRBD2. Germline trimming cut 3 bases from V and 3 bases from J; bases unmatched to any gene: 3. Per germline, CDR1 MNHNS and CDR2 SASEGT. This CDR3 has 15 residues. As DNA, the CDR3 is TGTGCCAGCAGTGACCTAGCGGGGGGAAAAGAGACCCAGTACTTC. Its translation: CASSDLAGGKETQYF.

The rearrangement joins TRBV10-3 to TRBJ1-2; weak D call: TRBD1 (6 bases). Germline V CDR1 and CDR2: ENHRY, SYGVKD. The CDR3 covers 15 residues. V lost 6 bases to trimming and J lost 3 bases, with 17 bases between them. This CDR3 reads CAISTVGAGDYGYTF. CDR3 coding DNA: TGTGCCATCAGCACCGTGGGGGCGGGGGACTATGGCTACACCTTC.

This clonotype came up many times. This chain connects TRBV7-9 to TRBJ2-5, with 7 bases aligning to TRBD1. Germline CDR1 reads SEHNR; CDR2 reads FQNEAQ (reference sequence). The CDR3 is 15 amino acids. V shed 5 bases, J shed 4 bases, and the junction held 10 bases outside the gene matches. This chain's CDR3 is CASSPPPGQTETQYF. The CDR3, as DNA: TGTGCCAGCAGCCCGCCTCCGGGACAGACAGAGACCCAGTACTTC.

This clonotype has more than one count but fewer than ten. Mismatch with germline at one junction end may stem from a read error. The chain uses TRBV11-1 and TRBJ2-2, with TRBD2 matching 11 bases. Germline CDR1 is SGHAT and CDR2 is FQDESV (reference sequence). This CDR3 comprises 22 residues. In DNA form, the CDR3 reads TGTGCCAGCAGCTTAGCGGGGGGACTAGCGGACCAGGAGTACCCGAACGCCGGGGAGCTGTTTTTT. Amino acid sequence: CASSLAGGLADQEYPNAGELFF.

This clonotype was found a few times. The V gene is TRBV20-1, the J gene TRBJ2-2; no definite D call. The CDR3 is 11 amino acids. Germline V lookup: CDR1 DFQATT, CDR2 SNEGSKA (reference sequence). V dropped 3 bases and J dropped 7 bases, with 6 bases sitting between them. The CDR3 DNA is TGCAGTGCTAGTCCGCACGGGGAGCTGTTTTTT. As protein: CSASPHGELFF.